This T cell receptor beta chain came from a study of beta chain features in type 1 diabetes. Cells sorted by CD45RO/CCR7/CD25/CD127/CD95/CD27 comprised CD4+ naive, central memory, regulatory and stem cell-like memory cells. All of the isolated RNA was reverse transcribed, so expressed TCRB transcripts were sequenced. The repertoire was sequenced with immunoSEQ multiplex PCR; TCRdb's copy has only in-frame clones and lacks some. The table lists roughly 350,000 clones, approximately 9.9% of them singletons. Germline CDR1 is SQVTM and CDR2 is ANQGSEA. Trimming removed 4 bases from V and 2 bases from J; junction bases left unmatched: 9. The CDR3 is 15 amino acids.

The receptor was derived from a woman aged 30 to 39 in good health. The sample consisted of naive CD4+ T cells from blood. The chain links TRBV29-1 to TRBJ2-3, with TRBD2 identical over 7 bases. CDR3 in DNA: TGCAGCGTTGGGGGAGCGGGACCAAACACAGATACGCAGTATTTT. Its protein product is CSVGGAGPNTDTQYF.